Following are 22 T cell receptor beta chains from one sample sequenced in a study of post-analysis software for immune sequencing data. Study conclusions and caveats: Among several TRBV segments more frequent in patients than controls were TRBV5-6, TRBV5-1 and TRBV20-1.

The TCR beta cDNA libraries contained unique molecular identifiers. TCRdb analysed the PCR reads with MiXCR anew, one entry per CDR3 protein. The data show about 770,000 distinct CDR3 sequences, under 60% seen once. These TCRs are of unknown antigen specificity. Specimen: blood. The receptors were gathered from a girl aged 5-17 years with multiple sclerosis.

The DNA of the CDR3 is TGCGCCAGCAGCGTGACTAGCGGGAGGGCAAATGAGCAGTTCTTC. Protein sequence: CASSVTSGRANEQFF. The V gene is TRBV5-1, the J gene TRBJ2-1; the match to TRBD2 covers 14 bases. V lost 4 bases and J lost 7; bases outside the gene matches: 4. This CDR3 region has 15 residues. Germline CDR1 and CDR2: SGHRS and YFSETQ.

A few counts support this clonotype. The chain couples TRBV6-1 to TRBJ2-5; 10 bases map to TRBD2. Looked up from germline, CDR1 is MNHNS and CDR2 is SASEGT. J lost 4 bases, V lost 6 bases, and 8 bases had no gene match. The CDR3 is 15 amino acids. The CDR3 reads CASRRTSGGAETQYF. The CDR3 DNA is TGTGCCAGCAGGAGGACTAGCGGAGGGGCAGAGACCCAGTACTTC.

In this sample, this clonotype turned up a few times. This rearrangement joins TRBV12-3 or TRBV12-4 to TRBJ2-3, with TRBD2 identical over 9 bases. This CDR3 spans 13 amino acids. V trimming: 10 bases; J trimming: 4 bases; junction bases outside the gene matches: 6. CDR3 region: CATTAGGSDTQYF. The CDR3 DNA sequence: TGTGCCACTACGGCGGGAGGGTCAGATACGCAGTATTTT.

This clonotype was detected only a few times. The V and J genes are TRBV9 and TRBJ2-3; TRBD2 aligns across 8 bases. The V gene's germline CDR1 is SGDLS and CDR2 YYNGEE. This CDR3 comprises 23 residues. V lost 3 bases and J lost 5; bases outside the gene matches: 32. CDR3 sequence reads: CASSAPAGVIPDFHPQFVDTQYF. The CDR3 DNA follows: TGTGCCAGCAGCGCCCCAGCGGGAGTGATTCCGGATTTTCACCCTCAATTCGTAGATACGCAGTATTTT.

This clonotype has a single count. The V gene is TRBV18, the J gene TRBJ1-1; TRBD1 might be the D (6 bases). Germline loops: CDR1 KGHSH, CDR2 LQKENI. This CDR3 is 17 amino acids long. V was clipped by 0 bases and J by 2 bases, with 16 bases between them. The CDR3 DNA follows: TGTGCCAGCTCACCACCGGGACAAGGACGAAGAAACACTGAAGCTTTCTTT. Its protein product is CASSPPGQGRRNTEAFF.

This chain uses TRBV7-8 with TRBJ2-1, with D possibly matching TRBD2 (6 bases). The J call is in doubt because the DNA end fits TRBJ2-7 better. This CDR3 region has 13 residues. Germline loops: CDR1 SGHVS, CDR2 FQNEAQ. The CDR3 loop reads CASGGALYNEQYF. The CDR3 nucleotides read TGTGCCAGCGGAGGGGCTCTTTACAATGAGCAGTACTTC.

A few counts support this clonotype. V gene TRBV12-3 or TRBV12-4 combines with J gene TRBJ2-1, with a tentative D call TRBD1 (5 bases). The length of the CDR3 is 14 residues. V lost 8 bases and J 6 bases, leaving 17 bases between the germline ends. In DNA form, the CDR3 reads TGTGCCAGCCTTTTGGGGCTAGTAAGCAATGAGCAGTTCTTC. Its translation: CASLLGLVSNEQFF.

CDR3 residues: CASSSLAGDLYEQYF. The CDR3 coding sequence is TGTGCCAGCAGCTCTCTAGCGGGAGACCTCTACGAGCAGTACTTC. V gene TRBV6-2 or TRBV6-3 combines with J gene TRBJ2-7; 10 bases are shared with TRBD2. The germline V gene encodes CDR1 MNHEY and CDR2 SVGEGT. CDR3 length: 15 amino acids. V shed 6 bases, J shed 3 bases, and the junction held 8 bases outside the gene matches.

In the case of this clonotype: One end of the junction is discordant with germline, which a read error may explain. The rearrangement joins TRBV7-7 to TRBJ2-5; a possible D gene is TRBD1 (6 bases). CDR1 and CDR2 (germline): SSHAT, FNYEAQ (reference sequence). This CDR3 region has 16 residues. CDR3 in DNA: TGTGCTAGCAGCCTACTGAGACAACAGGGTTTGGAGACCCAGTACTTC. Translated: CASSLLRQQGLETQYF.

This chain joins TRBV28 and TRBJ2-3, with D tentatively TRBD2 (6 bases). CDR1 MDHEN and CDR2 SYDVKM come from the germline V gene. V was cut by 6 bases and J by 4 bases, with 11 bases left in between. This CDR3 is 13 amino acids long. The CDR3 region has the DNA TGTGCCAGCAGCGGGGGAGCCCCAGATACGCAGTATTTT. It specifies CASSGGAPDTQYF.

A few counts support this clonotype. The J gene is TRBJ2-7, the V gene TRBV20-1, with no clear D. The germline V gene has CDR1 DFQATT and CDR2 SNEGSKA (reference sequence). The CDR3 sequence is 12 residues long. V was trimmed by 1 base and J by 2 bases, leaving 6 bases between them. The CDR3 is CSARGATYEQYF. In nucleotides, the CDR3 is TGCAGTGCTAGAGGGGCAACCTACGAGCAGTACTTC.

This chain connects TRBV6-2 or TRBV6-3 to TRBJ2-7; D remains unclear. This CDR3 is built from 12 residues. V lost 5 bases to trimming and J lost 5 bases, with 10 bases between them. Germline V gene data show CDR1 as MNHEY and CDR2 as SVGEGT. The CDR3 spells CASSLYRDEQYF. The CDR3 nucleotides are TGTGCCAGCAGTCTCTACCGGGACGAGCAGTACTTC.

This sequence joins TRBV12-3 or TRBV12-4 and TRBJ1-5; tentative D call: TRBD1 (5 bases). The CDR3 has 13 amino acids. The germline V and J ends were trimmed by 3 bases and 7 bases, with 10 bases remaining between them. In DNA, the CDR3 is TGTGCCAGCAGTTTCCGAGGGGACCAGCCCCAGCATTTT. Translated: CASSFRGDQPQHF.

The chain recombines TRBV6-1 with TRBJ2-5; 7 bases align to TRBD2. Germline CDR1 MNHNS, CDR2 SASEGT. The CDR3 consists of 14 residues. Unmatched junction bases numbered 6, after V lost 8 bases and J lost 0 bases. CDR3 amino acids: CASVAGRNQETQYF. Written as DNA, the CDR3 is TGTGCCAGCGTAGCGGGTAGGAACCAAGAGACCCAGTACTTC.

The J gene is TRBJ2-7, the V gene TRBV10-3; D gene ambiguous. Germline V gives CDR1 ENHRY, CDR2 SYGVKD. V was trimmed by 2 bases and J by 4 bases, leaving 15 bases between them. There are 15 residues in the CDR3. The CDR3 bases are TGTGCCATCAGTGAGCCTAGAGGCGGATCATACGAGCAGTACTTC. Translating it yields CAISEPRGGSYEQYF.

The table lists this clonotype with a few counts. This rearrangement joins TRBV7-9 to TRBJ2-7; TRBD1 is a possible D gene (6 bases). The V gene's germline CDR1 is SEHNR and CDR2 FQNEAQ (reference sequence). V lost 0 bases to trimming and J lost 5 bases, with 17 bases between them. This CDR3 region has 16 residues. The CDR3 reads CASSLASSGVRDEQYF. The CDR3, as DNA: TGTGCCAGCAGCTTAGCGTCTTCAGGGGTTAGAGACGAGCAGTACTTC.

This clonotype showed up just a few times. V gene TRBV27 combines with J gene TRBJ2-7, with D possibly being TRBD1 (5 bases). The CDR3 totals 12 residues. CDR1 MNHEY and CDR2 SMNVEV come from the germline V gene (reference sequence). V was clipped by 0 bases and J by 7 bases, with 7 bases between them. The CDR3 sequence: CASSLSGVEQYF. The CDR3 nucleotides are TGTGCCAGCAGTTTATCAGGGGTTGAGCAGTACTTC.

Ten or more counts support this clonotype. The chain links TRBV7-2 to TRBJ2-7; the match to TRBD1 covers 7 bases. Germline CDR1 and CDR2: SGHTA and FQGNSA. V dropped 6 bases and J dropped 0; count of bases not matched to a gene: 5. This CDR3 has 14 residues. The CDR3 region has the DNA TGTGCCAGCAGTTTCGGGACAGCCTCCTACGAGCAGTACTTC. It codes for CASSFGTASYEQYF.

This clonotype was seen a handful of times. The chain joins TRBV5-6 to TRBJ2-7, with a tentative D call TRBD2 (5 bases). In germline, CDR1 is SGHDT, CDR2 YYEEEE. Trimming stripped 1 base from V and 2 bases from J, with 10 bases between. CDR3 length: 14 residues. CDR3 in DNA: TGTGCCAGCAGCTTGCCGGAGGTGGCCTACGAGCAGTACTTC. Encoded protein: CASSLPEVAYEQYF.

CDR3 region: CASAPGTGAYEQYF. The CDR3 nucleotides are TGTGCTAGTGCCCCGGGGACAGGAGCCTACGAGCAGTACTTC. The chain combines TRBV12-5 with TRBJ2-7, with 8 bases matching TRBD1. The germline gives CDR1 LGHNT, CDR2 FRNRAP. This CDR3 is built from 14 residues. V lost 7 bases to trimming and J lost 2 bases; unmatched junction nucleotides: 7.

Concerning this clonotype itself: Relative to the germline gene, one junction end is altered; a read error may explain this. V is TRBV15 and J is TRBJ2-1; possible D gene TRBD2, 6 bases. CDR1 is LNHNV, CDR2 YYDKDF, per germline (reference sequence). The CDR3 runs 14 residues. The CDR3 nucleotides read TGTGTCACCAGCACCGTCGGACTATACAATGAGCAGTTCTTC. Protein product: CVTSTVGLYNEQFF.

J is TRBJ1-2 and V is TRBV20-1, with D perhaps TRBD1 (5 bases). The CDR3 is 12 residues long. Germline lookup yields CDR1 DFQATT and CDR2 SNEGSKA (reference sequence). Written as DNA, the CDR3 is TGCAGCCGCCGGGACGTGGTCTATGGCTACACCTTC. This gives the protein CSRRDVVYGYTF.